A selection of T cell receptor beta chains follows, all from one sample in a study of T cell changes during pregnancy in multiple sclerosis. The assay was immunoSEQ multiplex PCR, and TCRdb's table has in-frame clones only and misses some. The sample holds around 37,000 clones, approximately 92% seen once. Specimen: CD8+ T cells from peripheral blood mononuclear cells, collected before pregnancy. The receptor source for this set is a female donor with multiple sclerosis, enrolled in a pregnancy study. Each CDR3 is given with its conserved first and last residue.

j_call cdr3_length v_call cdr3_aa
TRBJ2-1 13 TRBV7-9 CASSPGTYNEQFF
TRBJ1-1 15 TRBV15 CATSGRRGPVTEAFF
TRBJ1-5 15 TRBV7-2 CASSLDGRGDQPQHF
TRBJ1-3 15 TRBV15 CATQRDRGFGNTIYF
TRBJ2-3 17 TRBV18 CASSVNWTSGTIRTQYF
TRBJ1-2 16 TRBV28 CASSLDGGTGMYGYTF
TRBJ1-4 11 TRBV5-6 CASSFREKLFF
TRBJ1-2 13 TRBV28 CASQPGTIYGYTF
TRBJ2-7 15 TRBV6-1 CASSEVAGTNYEQYF
TRBJ2-1 13 TRBV27 CASRLRPYNEQFF
TRBJ1-2 15 TRBV4-2 CASSQERGSLAGYTF
TRBJ2-1 15 TRBV28 CASSRGLAGVNEQFF
TRBJ2-6 19 TRBV7-9 CASSLEAAGGARGANVLTF
TRBJ2-1 13 TRBV29-1 CSVELAGGNEQFF
TRBJ2-2 14 TRBV5-1 CASSYTGNTGELFF
TRBJ1-1 13 TRBV28 CASSLSGGTEAFF
TRBJ1-1 12 TRBV7-9 CASSSGGTEAFF
TRBJ2-2 17 TRBV27 CASSLPRQGASTGELFF
TRBJ2-3 14 TRBV9 CASSVGRGADTQYF
TRBJ2-7 14 TRBV9 CASSVGGGAYEQYF
TRBJ2-5 14 TRBV5-8 CASSRDISEETQYF
TRBJ1-6 14 TRBV30 CAWNHDRGHSPLHF
TRBJ2-1 11 TRBV5-1 CASKLGGEQFF
TRBJ1-1 14 TRBV6-1 CASSEADTNTEAFF
TRBJ2-7 15 TRBV5-1 CASSSPFGGAYEQYF
TRBJ2-1 15 TRBV4-2 CASSRLAGDEDEQFF
TRBJ2-7 13 TRBV27 CASSAGLAYEQYF
TRBJ2-1 14 TRBV9 CASSVVADYNEQFF
TRBJ1-2 17 TRBV25-1 CASRGRDRWDGNYGYTF
TRBJ1-5 15 TRBV28 CASSRQRDSNQPQHF